The clone carrying this T cell receptor beta chain was counted many times. This sample is part of a study of molecular identifiers for immune sequencing clone quantification. TCRdb re-derived calls from the PCR reads in MiXCR, one entry per CDR3 protein. The sample contains just under 650,000 distinct CDR3 sequences, nearly 20% of which appear only once. Trimming shortened V by 5 bases and J by 2 bases, and 17 bases separated the two germline ends. Germline V gives CDR1 DFQATT, CDR2 SNEGSKA (reference sequence). The CDR3 is 15 amino acids. Sequencing was carried out using naive CD8+ T cells from blood, with Jurkat cell RNA spiked in. Specified subset: FACS-sorted CD8+CD4-CCR7+CD45RA+ naive T cells. The chain links TRBV20-1 to TRBJ2-3, with D unclear. The clonotype was recovered from a human donor in good health. Some libraries in this study had Jurkat cell RNA spiked in. This chain's CDR3 is CSADGPGHDTDTQYF. For the CDR3, the DNA is TGCAGTGCTGACGGGCCTGGTCATGACACAGATACGCAGTATTTT.